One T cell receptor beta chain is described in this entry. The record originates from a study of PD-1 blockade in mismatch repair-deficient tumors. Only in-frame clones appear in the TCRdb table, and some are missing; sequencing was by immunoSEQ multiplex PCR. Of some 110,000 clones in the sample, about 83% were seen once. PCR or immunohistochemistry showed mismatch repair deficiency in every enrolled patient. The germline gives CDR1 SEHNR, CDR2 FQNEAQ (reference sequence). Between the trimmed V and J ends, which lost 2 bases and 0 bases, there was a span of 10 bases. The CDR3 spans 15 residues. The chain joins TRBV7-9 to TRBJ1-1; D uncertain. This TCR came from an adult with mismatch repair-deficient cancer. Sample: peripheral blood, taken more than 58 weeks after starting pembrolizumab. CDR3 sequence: CASSLSESMNTEAFF. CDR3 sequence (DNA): TGTGCCAGCAGCTTATCCGAGAGCATGAACACTGAAGCTTTCTTT.